The 14 T cell receptor beta chains in this list originate from one sample, sequenced in a study of T cell repertoires in cytomegalovirus infection. TCRdb itself ran the reads through MiXCR, one entry per CDR3 protein. The data show roughly 78,000 distinct CDR3 sequences, roughly 39% seen once. Their antigens are not known. Material: CD8+ T cells from cultured PBMCs, obtained from culture after CMV antigen stimulation. The receptor set was obtained from a human donor in good health (CMV status not recorded). Some clones in this sample may be carry-over from other donors' samples.

The gene calls are TRBV10-3 and TRBJ2-2, with 8 bases identical to TRBD1. This CDR3 region has 19 residues. V gave up 8 bases and J gave up 0 bases; unmatched junction bases: 17. CDR1 is ENHRY, CDR2 SYGVKD, per germline. The CDR3 region has the DNA TGTGCCATCCCGCGCGTCCAGGGGGCTTCGTTCGCGAACACCGGGGAGCTGTTTTTT. Translated: CAIPRVQGASFANTGELFF.

The V and J genes are TRBV19 and TRBJ2-1, with 8 bases that match TRBD2. The CDR3 contains 15 residues. Germline CDR1 is LNHDA and CDR2 is SQIVND (reference sequence). With 6 bases clipped from V and 2 bases from J, the junction kept 6 bases outside the gene matches. CDR3 sequence reads: CASRTSAGPYNEQFF. The CDR3 coding sequence is TGTGCCAGTAGGACTAGCGCGGGCCCCTACAATGAGCAGTTCTTC.

The gene calls are TRBV5-1 and TRBJ2-7, with a tentative D call TRBD2 (7 bases). The germline V gene encodes CDR1 SGHRS and CDR2 YFSETQ. The CDR3 runs to 15 residues. Trimming left V 4 bases short and J 5 bases short, with 19 bases between. The CDR3 loop reads CASSPIGQGTNEQYF. Here the CDR3 DNA reads TGCGCCAGCAGCCCGATCGGGCAGGGGACTAACGAGCAGTACTTC. Full variable domain (remainder filled in from reference TRBV5-1 and TRBJ2-7): KAGVTQTPRYLIKTRGQQVTLSCSPISGHRSVSWYQQTPGQGLQFLFEYFSETQRNKGNFPGRFSGRQFSNSRSEMNVSTLELGDSALYLCASSPIGQGTNEQYFGPGTRLTVT.

The chain couples TRBV10-1 to TRBJ1-3; tentatively, D is TRBD1 (6 bases). Between the trimmed V and J ends, which lost 9 bases and 7 bases, there was a span of 10 bases. The germline CDR1 and CDR2 sequences are WNHNN and SYGVQD (reference sequence). The CDR3 runs 11 residues. The CDR3: CARAGENTIYF. In DNA form, the CDR3 reads TGCGCCAGAGCAGGGGAGAACACCATATATTTT.

Only a few counts were recorded for this clonotype. The chain recombines TRBV20-1 with TRBJ2-5; 13 nucleotides align to TRBD2. CDR3 size: 15 residues. Germline assignment: CDR1 DFQATT and CDR2 SNEGSKA (reference sequence). The CDR3 loop reads CSCQGLAGREETQYF. The CDR3 nucleotides read TGCAGCTGCCAGGGACTAGCGGGGCGAGAAGAGACCCAGTACTTC.

V and J are TRBV7-6 and TRBJ2-1; the D is unclear. This CDR3 has 12 amino acids. Germline values: CDR1 SGHVS, CDR2 FNYEAQ. V dropped 1 base and J dropped 6 bases, with 4 bases sitting between them. CDR3 DNA sequence: TGTGCCAGCAGCTTAGTCTCCAATGAGCAGTTCTTC. This encodes CASSLVSNEQFF. Filled out from reference TRBV7-6 and TRBJ2-1, the complete variable domain reads GAGVSQSPRYKVTKRGQDVALRCDPISGHVSLYWYRQALGQGPEFLTYFNYEAQQDKSGLPNDRFSAERPEGSISTLTIQRTEQRDSAMYRCASSLVSNEQFFGPGTRLTVL.

This clonotype showed up just a few times. The V and J genes are TRBV10-3 and TRBJ2-7; 9 nucleotides align to TRBD2. V shed 0 bases and J 4 bases; nucleotides not matched to a gene: 4. Germline values: CDR1 ENHRY, CDR2 SYGVKD. This CDR3 is built from 15 residues. The CDR3 DNA follows: TGTGCCATCAGTGAGTCTTCTAGCGGGGTTTACGAGCAGTACTTC. The encoded protein is CAISESSSGVYEQYF.

V usage is TRBV19 and J usage is TRBJ2-3, with D hard to call. Looked up from germline, CDR1 is LNHDA and CDR2 is SQIVND (reference sequence). Trimming took 3 bases from V and 4 from J, leaving 2 bases between them. The CDR3 has 11 amino acids. CDR3 amino acids: CASSIADTQYF. The CDR3 DNA sequence: TGTGCCAGTAGTATTGCAGATACGCAGTATTTT.

This clonotype was detected only a few times. This chain connects TRBV20-1 to TRBJ2-1; 8 bases agree with TRBD2. V dropped 0 bases and J dropped 5; count of bases not matched to a gene: 9. The germline V gene has CDR1 DFQATT and CDR2 SNEGSKA (reference sequence). CDR3 size: 16 residues. The CDR3 nucleotides read TGCAGTGCTAGAGATACTCGGGGGGGGCTCCACAATGAGCAGTTCTTC. Encoded protein: CSARDTRGGLHNEQFF.

This chain links TRBV7-6 with TRBJ1-1; D might be TRBD1 (5 bases). From germline, CDR1 is SGHVS and CDR2 FNYEAQ. V dropped 3 bases and J dropped 5 bases, with 10 bases sitting between them. This CDR3 contains 13 residues. The CDR3 DNA follows: TGTGCCAGCAGCTTGACAGAGCTAACTGAAGCTTTCTTT. This encodes CASSLTELTEAFF.

This sequence joins TRBV10-3 and TRBJ2-7; 7 positions match TRBD2. The germline V gene has CDR1 ENHRY and CDR2 SYGVKD. The CDR3 covers 13 residues. The V gene end was trimmed by 5 bases and the J gene end by 7 bases; junction bases not matched to a gene: 8. The CDR3 region has the DNA TGTGCCATCAGTCCTAGCGGTGGGTGGGAGCAGTACTTC. This codes for CAISPSGGWEQYF.

This clonotype was picked up a small number of times. CDR3 region: CASSGTGGLEGYTF. CDR3 nucleotides: TGTGCCAGCTCGGGAACAGGGGGCCTAGAGGGCTACACCTTC. The chain combines TRBV7-3 with TRBJ1-2; 9 bases fit TRBD1. The ends lost 8 bases at V and 8 bases at J; junction bases unmatched: 12. In germline, CDR1 is SGHTA, CDR2 FQGTGA. The CDR3 has 14 residues. Combining the CDR3 with reference TRBV7-3 and TRBJ1-2 gives the whole variable domain GAGVSQTPSNKVTEKGKYVELRCDPISGHTALYWYRQSLGQGPEFLIYFQGTGAADDSGLPNDRFFAVRPEGSVSTLKIQRTERGDSAVYLCASSGTGGLEGYTFGSGTRLTVV.

This clonotype came up a few times. This chain connects TRBV7-2 to TRBJ2-3; a weak D match, TRBD2 (6 bases). This CDR3 has 15 residues. CDR1 and CDR2 (germline): SGHTA, FQGNSA. V was cut by 1 base and J by 5 bases, with 13 bases left in between. As DNA, the CDR3 is TGTGCCAGCAGCTTAGTCAGGTTGGGAGGAGATACGCAGTATTTT. It specifies CASSLVRLGGDTQYF.

This clonotype was detected only a few times. CDR3: CASSLWPQGVNYGYTF. The CDR3 nucleotides are TGTGCCAGCAGCTTATGGCCTCAGGGGGTGAACTATGGCTACACCTTC. J is TRBJ1-2 and V is TRBV7-2, with 7 bases aligning to TRBD1. This CDR3 has 16 residues. V lost 2 bases, J lost 2 bases, and 8 bases stayed unmatched. CDR1 is SGHTA, CDR2 FQGNSA, per germline.